One and the same sample provided the 26 T cell receptor beta chains below, sequenced in a study of blood T cell repertoires in COVID-19. Libraries were prepared by immunoSEQ multiplex PCR; TCRdb keeps only in-frame clonotypes and omits some of them. Here the sample spans hundreds of thousands of clones, 90% being singletons. The specimen sequenced was PBMCs or T cells enriched from blood (not recorded which). The origin of the receptors is a young woman with acute COVID-19.

The chain joins TRBV28 to TRBJ1-5, with 7 bases aligning to TRBD1. With V trimmed by 7 bases and J by 2 bases, 8 bases remained unmatched. CDR1 and CDR2 from the germline V gene are MDHEN and SYDVKM. The CDR3 is made up of 15 amino acids. The CDR3 DNA reads TGTGCCAGCACCAAGTCCGGGACAGGCAATCAGCCCCAGCATTTT. Protein: CASTKSGTGNQPQHF.

The J gene is TRBJ2-5, the V gene TRBV9; D not certain. The CDR3 covers 14 residues. V gave up 0 bases and J gave up 5 bases, with 11 bases separating them. Germline-derived CDR1 and CDR2 are SGDLS and YYNGEE. The CDR3 protein is CASSVGSMGETQYF. The DNA of the CDR3 is TGTGCCAGCAGCGTAGGGAGTATGGGTGAGACCCAGTACTTC.

The chain uses TRBV4-1 and TRBJ2-7, with D maybe TRBD2 (6 bases). Per the germline V gene, CDR1 is MGHRA and CDR2 is YSYEKL. The germline V and J ends were trimmed by 0 bases and 6 bases, with 15 bases remaining between them. The CDR3 consists of 15 residues. The CDR3 region is CASSQDAGSSSEQYF. CDR3 nucleotides: TGCGCCAGCAGCCAAGATGCGGGATCATCTAGCGAGCAGTACTTC.

V usage is TRBV6-1 and J usage is TRBJ1-5; TRBD1 matches at 7 bases. Losses at the gene ends were 0 bases for V and 6 bases for J; bases not matched to a gene: 2. This CDR3 spans 14 amino acids. Germline CDR1 reads MNHNS; CDR2 reads SASEGT. CDR3 loop: CASSEARGPQPQHF. Written as DNA, the CDR3 is TGTGCCAGCAGTGAAGCAAGGGGGCCTCAGCCCCAGCATTTT.

The chain carries TRBV7-9 and TRBJ1-6; D remains ambiguous. V was shortened by 9 bases and J by 7 bases, with 16 bases between the two germline ends. The CDR3 consists of 14 residues. The germline V gene has CDR1 SEHNR and CDR2 FQNEAQ (reference sequence). The DNA for the CDR3 is TGTGCCAGTCACGAGGGAGGCGGGAATTCACCCCTCCACTTT. Its translation: CASHEGGGNSPLHF.

The V gene is TRBV5-1, the J gene TRBJ2-1; perhaps TRBD1 as D (5 bases). Germline V gives CDR1 SGHRS, CDR2 YFSETQ. CDR3 length: 13 residues. V lost 0 bases and J lost 7, with 8 bases in between. CDR3 sequence: CASSLEGLNEQFF. The CDR3, as DNA: TGCGCCAGCAGCTTGGAGGGGTTGAATGAGCAGTTCTTC.

This chain uses TRBV6-5 with TRBJ2-3; D call uncertain. Germline lookup yields CDR1 MNHEY and CDR2 SVGAGI. The CDR3 runs 11 residues. V lost 8 bases and J lost 6, with 9 bases in between. CDR3 sequence (DNA): TGTGCCAGCCTAGGTTGGGATACGCAGTATTTT. Its protein is CASLGWDTQYF.

This clone was counted between two and nine times. This chain links TRBV3-1 (or the pseudogene TRBV3-2) with TRBJ1-3; D unresolved. The CDR3 contains 15 residues. Germline-derived CDR1 and CDR2 are LGHDT and YNNKEL (reference sequence). V lost 6 bases and J 0 bases, leaving 12 bases between the germline ends. CDR3 in DNA: TGTGCCAGCAGTCAGGAAGGAAACTCTGGAAACACCATATATTTT. Residues: CASSQEGNSGNTIYF.

This chain uses TRBV28 with TRBJ1-1; possibly TRBD1 for D (6 bases). Per the germline V gene, CDR1 is MDHEN and CDR2 is SYDVKM. The CDR3 runs 12 residues. Trimming left V 5 bases short and J 10 bases short, with 14 bases between. The CDR3 is CASSTPGVVAFF. CDR3 coding DNA: TGTGCCAGCAGTACCCCAGGGGTTGTAGCTTTCTTT.

As DNA, the CDR3 is TGTGCCAGCAGTGGTGTAGGGGGCTCTGGGGCCAACGTCCTGACTTTC. Translating gives CASSGVGGSGANVLTF. The genes are TRBV2 and TRBJ2-6; possibly TRBD1 for D (6 bases). This CDR3 has 16 residues. V dropped 4 bases and J dropped 0 bases, with 10 bases sitting between them. Per the germline V gene, CDR1 is SNHLY and CDR2 is FYNNEI.

This clone was seen only once. The rearrangement uses TRBV4-1 and TRBJ1-2; TRBD1 aligns across 11 bases. CDR1 and CDR2 (germline): MGHRA, YSYEKL. There are 18 residues in the CDR3. With 2 bases clipped from V and 3 bases from J, the junction kept 11 bases outside the gene matches. CDR3 nucleotide sequence: TGCGCCAGCAGCCAAACTACCCTGGACAGGGGGCGCGACTATGGCTACACCTTC. This translates into CASSQTTLDRGRDYGYTF.

The chain carries TRBV29-1 and TRBJ2-3; unclear D gene. The CDR3 consists of 11 residues. CDR1 and CDR2 (germline): SQVTM, ANQGSEA. The V and J ends lost 7 bases and 3 bases respectively, with 8 bases between them. The chain's CDR3 is CSALRTDTQYF. As DNA, the CDR3 is TGCAGCGCCTTGCGGACAGATACGCAGTATTTT.

The V call is TRBV5-1, the J call TRBJ2-3, with 7 bases lining up with TRBD1. With V trimmed by 1 base and J by 4 bases, 9 bases remained unmatched. CDR3 length: 16 residues. The germline CDR1 and CDR2 sequences are SGHRS and YFSETQ. The CDR3 nucleotides are TGCGCCAGCAGCTTGTACGACAGGGCCCTTTCAGATACGCAGTATTTT. It encodes CASSLYDRALSDTQYF.

This rearrangement joins TRBV7-2 to TRBJ1-6, with D perhaps TRBD1 (5 bases). This CDR3 contains 13 residues. The V gene's germline CDR1 is SGHTA and CDR2 FQGNSA. The V end was cut by 6 bases, the J end by 8 bases, with 11 bases between. The CDR3, as DNA: TGTGCCAGCAGTTCTCAGGGTTATTCACCCCTCCACTTT. Protein sequence: CASSSQGYSPLHF.

The V gene is TRBV18, the J gene TRBJ2-5; D may be TRBD2 (6 bases). Trimming stripped 6 bases from V and 2 bases from J, with 10 bases between. The CDR3 loop spans 13 amino acids. Germline V gives CDR1 KGHSH, CDR2 LQKENI. CDR3 sequence: CASSQGLQETQYF. In DNA form, the CDR3 reads TGTGCCAGCTCCCAGGGACTGCAAGAGACCCAGTACTTC.

The V call is TRBV6-5, the J call TRBJ1-1, with D unresolved. This CDR3 has 14 amino acids. Looked up from germline, CDR1 is MNHEY and CDR2 is SVGAGI. The V gene lost 6 bases and the J gene lost 3 bases, with 14 bases spanning the gap. In nucleotides, the CDR3 is TGTGCCAGCAGGAAGAGCGGGTCCTACACTGAAGCTTTCTTT. It encodes CASRKSGSYTEAFF.

The chain joins TRBV10-3 to TRBJ2-7, with TRBD1 matching over 8 bases. The CDR3 is 16 residues long. V dropped 8 bases and J dropped 0; count of bases not matched to a gene: 12. The germline CDR1 and CDR2 sequences are ENHRY and SYGVKD. The CDR3 here is CAIQGQGISGSYEQYF. The CDR3 DNA sequence: TGTGCCATCCAAGGACAGGGTATCTCGGGCTCCTACGAGCAGTACTTC.

Here the CDR3 reads CASSPGVLETQYF. CDR3 in DNA: TGCGCCAGCAGTCCAGGGGTGTTAGAGACCCAGTACTTC. The chain couples TRBV5-1 to TRBJ2-5; a possible D gene is TRBD1 (6 bases). Germline V gene data show CDR1 as SGHRS and CDR2 as YFSETQ. V was cut by 5 bases and J by 4 bases, with 12 bases left in between. The CDR3 is made up of 13 amino acids.

The CDR3 sequence: CASSFLGGDNEQFF. The CDR3 DNA is TGTGCCAGCAGTTTTTTGGGAGGGGACAATGAGCAGTTCTTC. The chain recombines TRBV28 with TRBJ2-1; 7 nucleotides align to TRBD2. The CDR3 covers 14 residues. The germline CDR1 and CDR2 sequences are MDHEN and SYDVKM. Trimming at V came to 3 bases and at J to 5 bases, leaving 4 bases not matched to a gene.

This chain uses TRBV14 with TRBJ2-5; 7 positions match TRBD2. J gave up 7 bases and V 4 bases, and 6 bases lay outside the gene matches. The CDR3 runs to 13 residues. Germline V gene sequence: CDR1 SGHDN, CDR2 FVKESK. CDR3 in amino acids: CASSRWTGGTQYF. For the CDR3, the DNA is TGTGCCAGCAGCCGATGGACGGGAGGGACCCAGTACTTC.

The V call is TRBV9, the J call TRBJ2-1; no reliable D call. CDR1 and CDR2 (germline): SGDLS, YYNGEE. Trimming pared 3 bases from V and 4 bases from J, leaving 14 bases between. CDR3 length: 15 amino acids. The CDR3 loop is CASSAPERGYNEQFF. CDR3 in DNA: TGTGCCAGCAGCGCCCCGGAGAGAGGATACAATGAGCAGTTCTTC.

The CDR3 sequence is CASSQGLLAFKTYEQYF. CDR3 nucleotides: TGCGCCAGCAGCCAAGGTCTACTAGCTTTCAAAACCTACGAGCAGTACTTC. The chain links TRBV4-1 to TRBJ2-7, with a weak D call TRBD2 (6 bases). The CDR3 totals 17 residues. Trimming took off 1 base at V and 2 bases at J, with 18 bases between the two ends. In germline, CDR1 is MGHRA, CDR2 YSYEKL.

The chain employs TRBV18 and TRBJ1-1; D is unclear. The CDR3 is 15 residues long. Germline V gene lookup returns CDR1 KGHSH and CDR2 LQKENI. The V end lost 6 bases, the J end lost 5 bases, and 19 bases lay between the germline ends. Here the CDR3 DNA reads TGTGCCAGCTCGCCAATCGTGGGAGTTAAGACTGAAGCTTTCTTT. Translating it yields CASSPIVGVKTEAFF.

V gene TRBV5-1 combines with J gene TRBJ2-1; perhaps TRBD1 as D (6 bases). Germline CDR1 reads SGHRS; CDR2 reads YFSETQ. V shed 0 bases and J shed 1 base, with 14 bases lying between them. CDR3 length equals 17 residues. This CDR3 reads CASSLVSYRASYNEQFF. The DNA for the CDR3 is TGCGCCAGCAGCTTGGTATCCTACAGGGCATCCTACAATGAGCAGTTCTTC.

Details on this clone: This sample includes further DNA sequences coding for the same CDR3. J is TRBJ2-5 and V is TRBV7-2, with D unclear. The V end was cut by 1 base, the J end by 2 bases, with 5 bases between. Germline CDR1 is SGHTA and CDR2 is FQGNSA. The CDR3 runs to 13 residues. The CDR3 here is CASSLGRQETQYF. Written as DNA, the CDR3 is TGTGCCAGCAGCTTAGGGCGGCAAGAGACCCAGTACTTC.

This chain links TRBV11-2 with TRBJ2-1; 11 bases fit TRBD2. The V segment lost 4 bases and the J segment 6 bases; nucleotides outside the gene matches: 5. The CDR3 spans 15 residues. Germline-derived CDR1 and CDR2 are SGHAT and FQNNGV. CDR3 in amino acids: CASSSLAGGPNEQFF. The CDR3 bases are TGTGCCAGCAGCTCCTTAGCGGGAGGGCCCAATGAGCAGTTCTTC.